The clone carrying this TCR beta chain is termed medium-sized (0.01 to 0.1%). Time point of the sample: sample taken at primary tumor resection. Whole RNA was taken from tumor, nontumor lung or frozen PBMC; it was then sequenced unsorted. These data come from a study of spatial heterogeneity in lung cancer. Study information: Fewer alpha-chain than beta-chain sequences were consistently detected.

Trimming removed 2 bases from V and 4 bases from J; junction bases left unmatched: 9. Germline CDR1 and CDR2: SGHVS and FNYEAQ. The CDR3 length is 18 residues. TCR cDNA molecules each carried a unique molecular identifier. TCRdb itself ran the 5' RACE reads through MiXCR, one entry per CDR3 protein. This table holds approximately 7,200 distinct CDR3 sequences, about 5% found once. The clonotype comes from a female donor with early-stage non-small cell lung cancer. This specimen was normal lung tissue next to the tumor, taken at surgery. The chain uses TRBV7-6 and TRBJ2-5, with 14 bases lining up with TRBD2. CDR3 in amino acids: CASSLSPTSGRARETQYF. The CDR3 DNA reads TGTGCCAGCAGCTTATCCCCGACTAGCGGGAGGGCACGAGAGACCCAGTACTTC.